This T cell receptor (beta chain) is drawn from a study of T-cell memory formation after mild COVID-19. One entry per CDR3 protein results from TCRdb running MiXCR on the 5' RACE reads. The data contain hundreds of thousands of distinct CDR3 sequences, 28% of them singletons. This CDR3 region has 19 residues. Germline V gene data show CDR1 as SGHVS and CDR2 as FQNEAQ. V lost 4 bases to trimming and J lost 0 bases, with 22 bases between them. Study findings and constraints: There were some responding clones in pre-infection memory, which suggested that cross-reactive memory had joined. The main location of contracting CD4+ clones was CM and EM, and that of contracting CD8+ clones was EMRA. A second wave expanding day 15 to 37 was CD4+-biased; contracting clones were balanced.

Of note for this clonotype: No antigen is known for it.

This TCR was sampled from an adult woman who had mild COVID-19 (a few samples of this study predate the infection). Cell type and time point are not known. The chain employs TRBV7-8 and TRBJ2-1; D may be TRBD2 (5 bases). The sample comprised PBMCs or a T cell subset sorted from them (not recorded which). The CDR3 DNA sequence: TGTGCCAGCAGCTCCCGGGATCTACCTTTGGGAAGCTCCTACAATGAGCAGTTCTTC. Residues: CASSSRDLPLGSSYNEQFF. Using reference TRBV7-8 and TRBJ2-1 for the parts outside the CDR3, the full variable domain is GAGVSQSPRYKVAKRGQDVALRCDPISGHVSLFWYQQALGQGPEFLTYFQNEAQLDKSGLPSDRFFAERPEGSVSTLKIQRTQQEDSAVYLCASSSRDLPLGSSYNEQFFGPGTRLTVL.